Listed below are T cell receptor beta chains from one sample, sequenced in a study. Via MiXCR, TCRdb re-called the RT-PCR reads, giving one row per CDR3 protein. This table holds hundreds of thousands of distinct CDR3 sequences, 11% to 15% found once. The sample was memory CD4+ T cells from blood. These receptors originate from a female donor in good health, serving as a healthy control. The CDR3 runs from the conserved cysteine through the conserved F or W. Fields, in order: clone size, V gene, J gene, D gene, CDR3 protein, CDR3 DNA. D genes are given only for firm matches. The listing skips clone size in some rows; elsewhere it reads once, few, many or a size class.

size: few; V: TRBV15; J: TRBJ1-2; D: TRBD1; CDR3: CATSSTGGLSGYTF; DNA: TGTGCCACCAGCAGTACAGGGGGCCTAAGTGGCTACACCTTC
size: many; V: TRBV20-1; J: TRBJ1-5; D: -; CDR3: CSAADSNQPQHF; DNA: TGCAGTGCTGCGGATAGCAATCAGCCCCAGCATTTT
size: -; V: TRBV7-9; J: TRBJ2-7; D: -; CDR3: CASRGFLTGGEQYF; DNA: TGTGCCAGCAGGGGTTTTTTAACCGGCGGCGAGCAGTACTTC
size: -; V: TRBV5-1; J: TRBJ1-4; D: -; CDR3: CASRYLGGGTNEKLFF; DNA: TGCGCCAGCAGGTATCTGGGCGGAGGGACTAATGAAAAACTGTTTTTT
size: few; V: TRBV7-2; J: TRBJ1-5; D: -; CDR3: CASSRQFGGNQPQHF; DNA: TGTGCCAGCAGTCGACAGTTCGGGGGCAATCAGCCCCAGCATTTT
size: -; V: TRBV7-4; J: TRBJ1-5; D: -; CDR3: CASSLAYGVGSNQPQHF; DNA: TGTGCCAGCAGCTTAGCCTATGGGGTCGGAAGCAATCAGCCCCAGCATTTT
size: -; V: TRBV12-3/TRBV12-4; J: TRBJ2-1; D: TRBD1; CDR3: CASSFDRGYYNEQFF; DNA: TGTGCCAGCAGTTTTGACAGGGGATACTACAATGAGCAGTTCTTC
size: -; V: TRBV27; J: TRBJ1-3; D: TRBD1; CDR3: CASSLSGQKISGNTIYF; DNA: TGTGCCAGCAGTTTATCGGGACAGAAAATCTCTGGAAACACCATATATTTT
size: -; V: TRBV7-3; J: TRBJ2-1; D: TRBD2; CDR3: CASSLGLAGAGEQFF; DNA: TGTGCCAGCAGCTTAGGACTAGCGGGAGCTGGTGAGCAGTTCTTC
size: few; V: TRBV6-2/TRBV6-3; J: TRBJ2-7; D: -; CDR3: CASSRQVRYEQYF; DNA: TGTGCCAGCAGTCGACAGGTCAGATACGAGCAGTACTTC
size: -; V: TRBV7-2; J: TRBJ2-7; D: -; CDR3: CASSPGPASYEQYF; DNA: TGTGCCAGCAGCCCGGGACCGGCAAGCTACGAGCAGTACTTC
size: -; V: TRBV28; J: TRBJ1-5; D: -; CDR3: CASSSRTVVSNQPQHF; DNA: TGTGCCAGCAGTTCCCGGACAGTTGTGAGCAATCAGCCCCAGCATTTT
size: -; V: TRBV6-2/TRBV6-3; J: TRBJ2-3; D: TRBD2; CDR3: CASRPLLAGAPDTQYF; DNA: TGTGCCAGCAGACCCCTACTAGCGGGGGCTCCAGATACGCAGTATTTT
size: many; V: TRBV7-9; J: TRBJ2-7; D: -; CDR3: CASSLSGITYEQYF; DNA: TGTGCCAGCAGCTTATCAGGGATTACCTACGAGCAGTACTTC
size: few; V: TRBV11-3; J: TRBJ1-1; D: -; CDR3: CASSLEGADTEAFF; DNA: TGTGCCAGCAGCTTAGAGGGCGCGGACACTGAAGCTTTCTTT
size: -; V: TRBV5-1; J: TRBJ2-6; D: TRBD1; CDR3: CASSLFGQGGFSGANVLTF; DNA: TGCGCCAGCAGCCTGTTCGGACAGGGGGGCTTTTCTGGGGCCAACGTCCTGACTTTC
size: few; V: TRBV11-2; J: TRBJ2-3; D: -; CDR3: CASSFGHLSTDTQYF; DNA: TGTGCCAGCAGTTTTGGACACCTGAGCACAGATACGCAGTATTTT
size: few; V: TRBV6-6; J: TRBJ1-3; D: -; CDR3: CASSPGPGSSGNTIYF; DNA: TGTGCCAGCAGTCCGGGACCGGGATCCTCTGGAAACACCATATATTTT
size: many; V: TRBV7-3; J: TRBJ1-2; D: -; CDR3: CASSLTPTGFYGYTF; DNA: TGTGCCAGCAGCTTAACCCCGACAGGCTTCTATGGCTACACCTTC
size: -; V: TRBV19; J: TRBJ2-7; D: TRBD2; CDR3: CASSRTSGKGSYEQYF; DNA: TGTGCCAGTAGCAGGACTAGCGGCAAGGGCTCCTACGAGCAGTACTTC
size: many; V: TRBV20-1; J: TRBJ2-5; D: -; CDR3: CSARLGLGETQYF; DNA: TGCAGTGCTAGGTTGGGGTTAGGGGAGACCCAGTACTTC
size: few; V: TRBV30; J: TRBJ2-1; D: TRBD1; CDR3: CAWSKGTGLYNEQFF; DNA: TGTGCCTGGAGTAAAGGGACAGGTCTATACAATGAGCAGTTCTTC
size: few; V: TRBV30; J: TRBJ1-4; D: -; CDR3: CAWRRSTNEKLFF; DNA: TGTGCCTGGAGACGTTCGACTAATGAAAAACTGTTTTTT
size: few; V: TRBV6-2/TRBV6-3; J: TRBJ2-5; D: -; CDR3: CASRGHRASAYQETQYF; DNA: TGTGCCAGCAGGGGACACAGGGCTAGCGCGTACCAAGAGACCCAGTACTTC
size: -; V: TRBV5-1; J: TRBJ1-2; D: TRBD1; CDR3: CASSSQPGQDYGYTF; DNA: TGCGCCAGCAGCTCCCAGCCGGGACAGGACTATGGCTACACCTTC
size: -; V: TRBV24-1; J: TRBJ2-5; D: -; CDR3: CATSDSGTSGETQYF; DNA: TGTGCCACCAGTGACTCCGGGACTTCTGGAGAGACCCAGTACTTC
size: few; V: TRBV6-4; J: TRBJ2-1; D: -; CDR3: CASSDLGGADSYNEQFF; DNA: TGTGCCAGCAGTGACTTAGGTGGGGCGGACTCCTACAATGAGCAGTTCTTC
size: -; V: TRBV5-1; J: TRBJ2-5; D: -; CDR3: CASSLEARGEQETQYF; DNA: TGCGCCAGCAGCTTGGAAGCTCGTGGAGAGCAAGAGACCCAGTACTTC
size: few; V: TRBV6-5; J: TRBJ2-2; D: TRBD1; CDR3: CASGFQGVNTGELFF; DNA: TGTGCCAGCGGATTCCAGGGGGTTAACACCGGGGAGCTGTTTTTT
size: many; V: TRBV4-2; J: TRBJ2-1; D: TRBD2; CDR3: CASSRTSSASGRHEQFF; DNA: TGTGCCAGCAGCCGGACGTCGAGTGCTAGCGGGAGACATGAGCAGTTCTTC
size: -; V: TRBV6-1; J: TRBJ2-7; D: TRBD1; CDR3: CASEGTVSSYEQYF; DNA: TGTGCCAGCGAGGGGACAGTGAGCTCCTACGAGCAGTACTTC
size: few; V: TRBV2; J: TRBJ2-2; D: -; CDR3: CASTNDPNTGELFF; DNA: TGTGCCAGCACTAACGACCCGAACACCGGGGAGCTGTTTTTT
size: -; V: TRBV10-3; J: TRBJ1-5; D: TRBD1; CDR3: CASTGGSVDQPQHF; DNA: TGTGCCAGTACAGGGGGCTCGGTTGATCAGCCCCAGCATTTT
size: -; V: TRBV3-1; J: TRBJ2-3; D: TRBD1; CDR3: CASSSQGSLGTDTQYF; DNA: TGTGCCAGCAGCTCACAGGGGTCGCTCGGGACAGATACGCAGTATTTT
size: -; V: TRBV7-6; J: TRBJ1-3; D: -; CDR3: CASSSGPKNTIYF; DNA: TGTGCCAGCAGTTCAGGGCCCAAAAACACCATATATTTT
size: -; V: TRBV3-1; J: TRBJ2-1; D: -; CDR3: CASRNQGMDEQFF; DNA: TGTGCCAGCAGAAACCAGGGCATGGATGAGCAGTTCTTC
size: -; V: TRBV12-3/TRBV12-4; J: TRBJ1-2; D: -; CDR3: CASSPRDGPWGYGYTF; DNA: TGTGCCAGCAGTCCCCGGGACGGACCCTGGGGCTATGGCTACACCTTC
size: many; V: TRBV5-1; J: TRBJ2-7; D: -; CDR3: CASSLGHQGTYEQYF; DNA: TGCGCCAGCAGCTTGGGGCACCAGGGGACCTACGAGCAGTACTTC
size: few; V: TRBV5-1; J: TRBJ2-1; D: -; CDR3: CASSPGAALPYNEQFF; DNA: TGCGCCAGCAGCCCTGGGGCGGCACTACCTTACAATGAGCAGTTCTTC
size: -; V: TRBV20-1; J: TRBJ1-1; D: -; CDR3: CRGRDGTLNTEAFF; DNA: TGCAGAGGCAGGGACGGGACCCTGAACACTGAAGCTTTCTTT
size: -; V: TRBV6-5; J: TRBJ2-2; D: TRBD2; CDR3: CASSYGGRVTGELFF; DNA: TGTGCCAGCAGTTACGGTGGGAGGGTTACCGGGGAGCTGTTTTTT
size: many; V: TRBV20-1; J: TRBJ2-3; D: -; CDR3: CSAPSSFISTDTQYF; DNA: TGCAGTGCTCCCTCTAGTTTTATCAGCACAGATACGCAGTATTTT
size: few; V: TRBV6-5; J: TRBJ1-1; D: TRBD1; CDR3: CASSSPRTGGTEAFF; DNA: TGTGCCAGCAGTTCCCCCCGGACAGGGGGGACTGAAGCTTTCTTT
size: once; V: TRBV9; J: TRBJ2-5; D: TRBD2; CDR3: CASSPRTSPETQYF; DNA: TGTGCCAGCAGCCCTAGGACTAGCCCCGAGACCCAGTACTTC
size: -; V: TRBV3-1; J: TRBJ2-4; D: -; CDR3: CASSPGDVNIQYF; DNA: TGTGCCAGCAGTCCAGGGGATGTTAACATTCAGTACTTC
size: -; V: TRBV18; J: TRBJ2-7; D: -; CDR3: CASSPLNREGEQYF; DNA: TGTGCCAGCTCACCACTTAACAGGGAGGGCGAGCAGTACTTC
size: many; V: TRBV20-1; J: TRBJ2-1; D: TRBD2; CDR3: CSARDVLAGYNEQFF; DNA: TGCAGTGCTAGAGATGTACTAGCGGGCTACAATGAGCAGTTCTTC
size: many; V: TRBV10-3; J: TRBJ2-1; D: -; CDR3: CAISESPTDLNEQFF; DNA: TGTGCCATCAGTGAGTCGCCGACAGATTTGAATGAGCAGTTCTTC
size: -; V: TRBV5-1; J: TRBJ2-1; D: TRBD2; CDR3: CASSLGASGGKNEQFF; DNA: TGCGCCAGCAGCTTGGGAGCTAGCGGGGGGAAGAATGAGCAGTTCTTC
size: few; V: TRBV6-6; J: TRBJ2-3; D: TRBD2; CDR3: CASSLLGQSGGWTDTQYF; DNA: TGTGCCAGCAGCCTCTTAGGTCAGAGCGGGGGGTGGACAGATACGCAGTATTTT
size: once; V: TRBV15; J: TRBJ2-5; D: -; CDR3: CATSRPRGVEETLYF; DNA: TGTGCCACCAGCAGACCTAGGGGGGTTGAAGAGACCCTGTACTTC
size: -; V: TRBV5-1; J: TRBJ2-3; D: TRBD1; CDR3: CASSLTGAGGTDTQYF; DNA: TGCGCCAGCAGCTTGACAGGGGCAGGCGGGACAGATACGCAGTATTTT